These 29 T cell receptor beta chains originate from one sample sequenced in a study of T-cell reconstitution after alpha-beta-depleted transplantation in children. For TCRbeta, the library was prepared with unique molecular identifiers. MiXCR was run by TCRdb on the PCR reads, yielding one entry per CDR3 protein. The profile shows around 96,000 distinct CDR3 sequences, roughly an eighth of them singletons. Here the sequenced sample was PBMCs from the stem cell graft donor, taken from the stem cell graft. Receptors were obtained from a human donor who donated a stem cell graft to a child with inherited bone marrow failure.

This clonotype was recorded many times. This chain uses TRBV28 with TRBJ2-7; perhaps TRBD1 as D (5 bases). V was cut by 2 bases and J by 5 bases, with 19 bases left in between. Germline loops: CDR1 MDHEN, CDR2 SYDVKM. This CDR3 is 16 amino acids long. Here the CDR3 reads CASSLGARDGVDEQYF. CDR3 DNA: TGTGCCAGCAGTTTAGGTGCCAGGGATGGGGTAGACGAGCAGTACTTC.

In its sample, this clonotype was seen a few times. Written as DNA, the CDR3 is TGTGCCAGCCGGGTCTTAAGGACAGAGACCCAGTACTTC. Amino acid sequence: CASRVLRTETQYF. The rearrangement links TRBV2 to TRBJ2-5; D remains unclear. Germline V gene lookup returns CDR1 SNHLY and CDR2 FYNNEI. Between the trimmed V and J ends, which lost 8 bases and 4 bases, there was a span of 14 bases. This CDR3 comprises 13 residues.

The chain combines TRBV23-1 with TRBJ2-2, with 9 bases fitting TRBD1. TRBV23-1 is treated as an ORF (open reading frame) with a function not yet certain. The trim removed 9 bases at V and 6 bases at J, leaving 14 bases unmatched. This CDR3 is 16 amino acids long. The CDR3, as DNA: TGCGCCAGTCAATCCCTCCGGGACAGGGAGGCCGGGGAGCTGTTTTTT. The encoded protein is CASQSLRDREAGELFF.

This clonotype has only a few counts. This sequence joins TRBV7-8 and TRBJ2-5; TRBD1 aligns across 9 bases. CDR1 is SGHVS, CDR2 FQNEAQ, per germline. The CDR3 spans 15 residues. The V segment lost 3 bases and the J segment 2 bases; nucleotides outside the gene matches: 4. DNA for the CDR3: TGTGCCAGCAGCTTCCAAGGACAGGGGCAAGAGACCCAGTACTTC. Its translation: CASSFQGQGQETQYF. Based on the CDR3 plus reference TRBV7-8 and TRBJ2-5, the full variable domain is GAGVSQSPRYKVAKRGQDVALRCDPISGHVSLFWYQQALGQGPEFLTYFQNEAQLDKSGLPSDRFFAERPEGSVSTLKIQRTQQEDSAVYLCASSFQGQGQETQYFGPGTRLLVL.

This clonotype was seen at least ten times. The chain recombines TRBV25-1 with TRBJ2-5; D gene uncertain. The CDR3 totals 13 residues. Germline lookup yields CDR1 MGHDK and CDR2 SYGVNS. Trimming removed 3 bases at V and 8 bases at J, with 13 bases between. The DNA of the CDR3 is TGTGCCAGCAGTGATCAGGATTTGAGCACCCAGTACTTC. Protein: CASSDQDLSTQYF. Together with reference TRBV25-1 and TRBJ2-5, the CDR3 gives the full variable domain: EADIYQTPRYLVIGTGKKITLECSQTMGHDKMYWYQQDPGMELHLIHYSYGVNSTEKGDLSSESTVSRIRTEHFPLTLESARPSHTSQYLCASSDQDLSTQYFGPGTRLLVL.

This clonotype was recorded many times. The chain links TRBV5-6 to TRBJ1-1; perhaps TRBD1 as D (5 bases). Trimming removed 4 bases from V and 7 bases from J, with 11 bases in between. Germline V gene data show CDR1 as SGHDT and CDR2 as YYEEEE. CDR3 length: 12 amino acids. DNA for the CDR3: TGTGCCAGCAGCGTGTACAGGAGTGAAGCTTTCTTT. It specifies CASSVYRSEAFF.

The CDR3 DNA is TGCAGCGTTGAAGGACTAGCGGGAGGGCCCTACAATGAGCAGTTCTTC. It specifies CSVEGLAGGPYNEQFF. The chain employs TRBV29-1 and TRBJ2-1, with 14 bases lining up with TRBD2. Looked up from germline, CDR1 is SQVTM and CDR2 is ANQGSEA. The CDR3 has 16 amino acids. The ends lost 1 base at V and 2 bases at J; junction bases unmatched: 1.

This clonotype showed up just once. The chain couples TRBV27 to TRBJ2-1; the match to TRBD2 covers 13 bases. With V trimmed by 4 bases and J by 2 bases, 5 bases remained unmatched. The CDR3 totals 17 residues. Germline V CDR1 and CDR2: MNHEY, SMNVEV (reference sequence). The CDR3 DNA reads as TGTGCCAGCAGTTATTTAACTAGCGGGAGGGCCTACAATGAGCAGTTCTTC. The encoded protein is CASSYLTSGRAYNEQFF.

The chain uses TRBV5-5 and TRBJ2-7; 11 bases agree with TRBD1. Trimming at V came to 5 bases and at J to 2 bases, leaving 3 bases not matched to a gene. Germline V gene data show CDR1 as SGHKS and CDR2 as YYEKEE (reference sequence). CDR3 size: 14 residues. In DNA, the CDR3 is TGTGCCAGCAGTCAGGGACAGGGGGCCTACGAGCAGTACTTC. Translated, it gives CASSQGQGAYEQYF.

V and J are TRBV2 and TRBJ2-5; D is uncertain. The V gene lost 5 bases and the J gene lost 2 bases, with 3 bases spanning the gap. Germline-derived CDR1 and CDR2 are SNHLY and FYNNEI. This CDR3 comprises 11 residues. The CDR3 sequence is CASSNQETQYF. The DNA for the CDR3 is TGTGCCAGCAGTAATCAAGAGACCCAGTACTTC.

The rearrangement joins TRBV18 to TRBJ1-5; no definite D call. Germline assignment: CDR1 KGHSH and CDR2 LQKENI. The V end was cut by 5 bases, the J end by 4 bases, with 18 bases between. The CDR3 is made up of 16 amino acids. The CDR3 loop is CASSLTTPSGNQPQHF. The CDR3 nucleotides read TGTGCCAGCTCATTAACGACACCCTCGGGGAATCAGCCCCAGCATTTT.

The sample holds many counts of this clonotype. This chain joins TRBV4-2 and TRBJ1-1; TRBD1 is a possible D gene (6 bases). The CDR3 is made up of 16 amino acids. The V and J ends lost 0 bases and 0 bases respectively, with 11 bases between them. Germline V gene sequence: CDR1 LGHNA, CDR2 YNFKEQ. CDR3 residues: CASSQDRGTMNTEAFF. DNA for the CDR3: TGTGCCAGCAGCCAAGATAGGGGGACAATGAACACTGAAGCTTTCTTT.

This rearrangement joins TRBV20-1 to TRBJ1-2; D gene unclear. The germline V gene encodes CDR1 DFQATT and CDR2 SNEGSKA (reference sequence). This CDR3 contains 12 residues. V was clipped by 2 bases and J by 8 bases, with 12 bases between them. CDR3 DNA: TGCAGTGCTAGATTCTCCTACAGAGGCTACACCTTC. Amino acid sequence: CSARFSYRGYTF.

This clonotype was picked up many times. The chain joins TRBV27 to TRBJ2-7; a weak D match, TRBD1 (5 bases). V lost 0 bases and J lost 0, with 9 bases in between. This CDR3 contains 15 residues. Germline CDR1 is MNHEY and CDR2 is SMNVEV (reference sequence). The CDR3 sequence: CASSLSGAPSYEQYF. CDR3 coding DNA: TGTGCCAGCAGTTTATCTGGGGCCCCCTCCTACGAGCAGTACTTC.

The rearrangement joins TRBV5-6 to TRBJ1-2, with unresolved D. The length of the CDR3 is 12 residues. The germline V gene encodes CDR1 SGHDT and CDR2 YYEEEE. V lost 4 bases and J lost 4, with 8 bases in between. In DNA form, the CDR3 reads TGTGCCAGCAGCGTCCGGGGCTATGGCTACACCTTC. Protein product: CASSVRGYGYTF.

The DNA for the CDR3 is TGTGCCACCAGTGACCTGGGACTAGCGAGCTACAATGAGCAGTTCTTC. This codes for CATSDLGLASYNEQFF. The rearrangement links TRBV24-1 to TRBJ2-1; 10 positions agree with TRBD2. V lost 4 bases to trimming and J lost 3 bases; unmatched junction nucleotides: 5. From germline, CDR1 is KGHDR and CDR2 SFDVKD. The CDR3 sequence is 16 residues long.

With respect to this clonotype: Being one base from a much bigger clone, this may be a read error. The rearrangement uses TRBV5-1 and TRBJ1-3; D gene uncertain. CDR1 is SGHRS and CDR2 is YFSETQ in the germline V gene. CDR3 length: 13 residues. Trimming removed 3 bases from V and 8 bases from J, with 12 bases in between. The CDR3 DNA follows: TGCGCCAGCAGCTCGAGGGCTGGTGACACCATATATTTT. Protein sequence: CASSSRAGDTIYF.

This clonotype has a count of ten or more. The chain employs TRBV4-3 and TRBJ2-6; 7 nucleotides match TRBD1. V shed 4 bases, J shed 0 bases, and the junction held 12 bases outside the gene matches. This CDR3 has 19 residues. The germline CDR1 and CDR2 sequences are LGHNA and YSLEER. CDR3 region: CASSRSSGTVDSGANVLTF. CDR3 nucleotides: TGCGCCAGCAGCCGATCTTCCGGGACAGTAGACTCTGGGGCCAACGTCCTGACTTTC.

This clonotype was found many times. V usage is TRBV7-3 and J usage is TRBJ2-7; D is perhaps TRBD1 (6 bases). There are 13 residues in the CDR3. With 1 base removed from V and 7 bases from J, the gap between germline ends came to 11 bases. Germline V gene lookup returns CDR1 SGHTA and CDR2 FQGTGA. The CDR3 nucleotides read TGTGCCAGCAGCTTAAATCAGGGGCGTGAGCAGTACTTC. Translating gives CASSLNQGREQYF.

There are many counts of this clonotype. The genes are TRBV7-8 and TRBJ1-5; TRBD1 aligns across 9 bases. V shed 1 base and J 6 bases; nucleotides not matched to a gene: 4. This CDR3 contains 15 residues. Germline CDR1 reads SGHVS; CDR2 reads FQNEAQ. Written as DNA, the CDR3 is TGTGCCAGCAGCTTAGACAGGGGGCCTAGTCAGCCCCAGCATTTT. Its translation: CASSLDRGPSQPQHF.

This clonotype has ten or more counts. J is TRBJ1-4 and V is TRBV29-1; no definite D call. CDR1 SQVTM and CDR2 ANQGSEA come from the germline V gene. V was shortened by 7 bases and J by 0 bases, with 12 bases between the two germline ends. The CDR3 runs to 14 residues. The CDR3 is CSARAVATNEKLFF. The CDR3 DNA reads as TGCAGCGCCAGAGCGGTTGCAACTAATGAAAAACTGTTTTTT.

Ten or more counts support this clonotype. The V gene is TRBV7-2, the J gene TRBJ2-7; 11 nucleotides line up with TRBD2. This CDR3 spans 14 amino acids. Unmatched junction bases numbered 3, after V lost 6 bases and J lost 2 bases. From germline, CDR1 is SGHTA and CDR2 FQGNSA. This chain's CDR3 is CASSHSGGAYEQYF. The CDR3 DNA follows: TGTGCCAGCAGTCATAGCGGGGGGGCCTACGAGCAGTACTTC.

In this sample, this clonotype turned up many times. This chain connects TRBV19 to TRBJ2-1, with 9 nucleotides matching TRBD2. The germline gives CDR1 LNHDA, CDR2 SQIVND (reference sequence). The V and J ends lost 7 bases and 3 bases, in that order; junction bases with no gene match: 7. The CDR3 extends over 15 amino acids. The DNA for the CDR3 is TGTGCCAGTAAAGCCCTAGCGGGGAACTACAATGAGCAGTTCTTC. This codes for CASKALAGNYNEQFF.

This clonotype has just one count. The chain recombines TRBV6-2 or TRBV6-3 with TRBJ1-4; the D is unclear. V was cut by 2 bases and J by 8 bases, with 12 bases left in between. This CDR3 has 14 residues. Germline values: CDR1 MNHEY, CDR2 SVGEGT. CDR3 region: CASSYGSATEKLFF. The CDR3 nucleotides read TGTGCCAGCAGTTACGGGTCAGCGACGGAAAAACTGTTTTTT.

This clonotype was observed many times. V and J are TRBV6-5 and TRBJ2-5, with 14 positions matching TRBD2. J gave up 4 bases and V 2 bases, and 9 bases lay outside the gene matches. The length of the CDR3 is 18 residues. Germline values: CDR1 MNHEY, CDR2 SVGAGI. CDR3 region: CASSYPPGTSGSSETQYF. CDR3 nucleotides: TGTGCCAGCAGTTACCCCCCCGGGACTAGCGGGAGTTCAGAGACCCAGTACTTC.

The chain links TRBV19 to TRBJ1-2; the D gene is possibly TRBD1 (5 bases). The germline gives CDR1 LNHDA, CDR2 SQIVND (reference sequence). Trimming took 4 bases from V and 4 from J, leaving 16 bases between them. This CDR3 contains 15 residues. CDR3: CASSTPKGLGYGYTF. DNA of the CDR3: TGTGCCAGTAGTACCCCTAAGGGGCTTGGCTATGGCTACACCTTC.

The V call is TRBV4-1, the J call TRBJ2-2, with 8 nucleotides matching TRBD2. Germline assignment: CDR1 MGHRA and CDR2 YSYEKL. After removal of 0 bases from V and 7 bases from J, the junction contained 16 bases not matched to a gene. The CDR3 is 19 amino acids. CDR3 residues: CASSQDRVPGGGSDGELFF. The CDR3 DNA follows: TGCGCCAGCAGCCAAGATCGGGTACCCGGGGGGGGATCAGACGGGGAGCTGTTTTTT.

This clonotype was counted many times. The chain recombines TRBV7-8 with TRBJ1-5; D is perhaps TRBD1 (5 bases). V dropped 5 bases and J dropped 9 bases, with 23 bases sitting between them. The CDR3 sequence is 16 residues long. Germline V gene sequence: CDR1 SGHVS, CDR2 FQNEAQ. CDR3 protein: CASSPRGGSYRGPQHF. The CDR3 DNA reads as TGTGCCAGCAGCCCCCGGGGGGGAAGCTACCGGGGGCCCCAGCATTTT.

This clonotype was observed many times. The chain uses TRBV3-1 and TRBJ1-6, with unresolved D. This CDR3 has 16 residues. V shed 0 bases and J shed 0 bases, with 6 bases lying between them. The germline CDR1 and CDR2 sequences are LGHDT and YNNKEL (reference sequence). The CDR3 spells CASSQDFYSYNSPLHF. As DNA, the CDR3 is TGTGCCAGCAGCCAAGACTTTTACTCCTATAATTCACCCCTCCACTTT.